The clone carrying this TCR beta chain was counted only a few times. The data belong to a study of T-cell reconstitution after alpha-beta-depleted transplantation in children. Using unique molecular identifiers, the investigators prepared the TCRbeta library. TCRdb re-analysed the PCR reads in MiXCR, keeping a single row per CDR3 protein. Of 500,000 to 600,000 distinct CDR3 sequences in the sample, roughly 30% were seen once. Source: PBMCs, taken before TCRalphabeta/CD19-depleted stem cell transplant. This receptor was identified in a boy under three years old with Wiskott-Aldrich syndrome, due to receive a stem cell transplant.

The CDR3, as DNA: TGTGCCAGCTCACCTGCCGGGACTAGCGGAGACGAGCAGTACTTC. Translating it yields CASSPAGTSGDEQYF. The rearrangement joins TRBV18 to TRBJ2-7; TRBD2 aligns across 11 bases. V lost 3 bases to trimming and J lost 5 bases; unmatched junction nucleotides: 6. Germline V gene data show CDR1 as KGHSH and CDR2 as LQKENI. The CDR3 covers 15 residues.